These T cell receptor beta chains were read from a single sample in a study of T cell responses to AZD1222 COVID-19 vaccine. Sequenced by immunoSEQ multiplex PCR; TCRdb stores in-frame clones only, minus some. The sample gives about 120,000 clones, 70% to 90% of which show up once; approximately 8.5% is in the top ten. Here the sequenced sample was peripheral blood, taken on day 0 of AZD1222 vaccination. The receptors derive from an adult in good health. Both conserved end residues are part of each CDR3.

v_call: TRBV6-6
cdr3_aa: CASTHTGGGTNEKLFF

v_call: TRBV29-1
cdr3_aa: CSVEDLGTQGNTIYF

v_call: TRBV6-4
cdr3_aa: CASSDAGQGSSNQPQHF

v_call: TRBV28
cdr3_aa: CASSLAGASTDTQYF

v_call: TRBV5-4
cdr3_aa: CASTVGREQYF

v_call: TRBV4-1
cdr3_aa: CASSPVLTLEETQYF

v_call: TRBV29-1
cdr3_aa: CSVNLAGNTEAFF

v_call: TRBV27
cdr3_aa: CASRGADGNTIYF

v_call: TRBV19
cdr3_aa: CASSIMGLDNAGELFF

v_call: TRBV9
cdr3_aa: CASSARQGRYGYTF

v_call: TRBV28
cdr3_aa: CASSAASIWSNYGYTF

v_call: TRBV14
cdr3_aa: CASSDRGGPTYEQYF

v_call: TRBV27
cdr3_aa: CASTTARGLGYTF

v_call: TRBV6-5
cdr3_aa: CASSYEFMNTEAFF

v_call: TRBV18
cdr3_aa: CASSPTGVGQPQHF

v_call: TRBV11-3
cdr3_aa: CASSFLPGASSYEQYF

v_call: TRBV11-3
cdr3_aa: CASTHYSSGANVLTF

v_call: TRBV24-1
cdr3_aa: CATSGTAGTDTQYF

v_call: TRBV7-4
cdr3_aa: CASSLAHSGFHYEQYF

v_call: TRBV2
cdr3_aa: CASSGGTVPYEQYF

v_call: TRBV30
cdr3_aa: CAWSVGYYGYTF

v_call: TRBV6-6
cdr3_aa: CASRGVSNQPQHF

v_call: TRBV5-6
cdr3_aa: CASSLGQNNQPQHF

v_call: TRBV11-3
cdr3_aa: CASSPPISSEQYF

v_call: TRBV21-1
cdr3_aa: CASSIRQDRKLTNYGYTF

v_call: TRBV7-9
cdr3_aa: CASSGQIGRPQHF

v_call: TRBV19
cdr3_aa: CASSIGLGRQGPLLTGELFF

v_call: TRBV7-3
cdr3_aa: CASKVSGMNTEAFF

v_call: TRBV12-3/TRBV12-4
cdr3_aa: CASSFGPNRGYTF

v_call: TRBV14
cdr3_aa: CASSLQSGTVYGYTF

v_call: TRBV18
cdr3_aa: CASSPPARAGETQYF

v_call: TRBV6-5
cdr3_aa: CASTARQDYEKLFF

v_call: TRBV29-1
cdr3_aa: CSVEADRGLYEQYF

v_call: TRBV2
cdr3_aa: CASSEHGDQPQHF

v_call: TRBV11-3
cdr3_aa: CASSSRTDYGYTF

v_call: TRBV27
cdr3_aa: CASSFRPTGRYSNQPQHF

v_call: TRBV29-1
cdr3_aa: CSVLLPPLHF

v_call: TRBV19
cdr3_aa: CASSMNREETQYF

v_call: TRBV11-1
cdr3_aa: CASSLFRDRVWEQYF

v_call: TRBV5-5
cdr3_aa: CASSSGPVSYNEQFF

v_call: TRBV28
cdr3_aa: CASSGEADYYDEQYF